This T cell receptor (beta chain) was recorded in a study of blood T cell repertoires in COVID-19. Across the whole study: Specimens from acute and convalescent COVID-19 originated in the United States, Italy and Spain. From T cells, B-cell-depleted T cells, or PBMCs came the material, which was cDNA or gDNA.

On this clone itself: Compared with germline, one end of the junction differs, possibly owing to a read error. Other DNA sequences in this specimen translate into the identical CDR3.

In the study's own analysis: Nucleated cell number was recorded as an estimate derived from reference gene primer amplification. Assay: immunoSEQ multiplex PCR; the TCRdb copy retains only in-frame clones and omits some. That table gives V, J and clone size, and the DNA gave D and trimming. The sample contains around 86,000 clones, 85% of which appear only once. The sample taken for sequencing was peripheral blood. The clonotype was recovered from an elderly man with acute or convalescent COVID-19.

DNA of the CDR3: TGCGCCAGCGGAAACAGGGGGGGGAGAGAGACCCAGTACTTC. It specifies CASGNRGGRETQYF. This chain connects TRBV7-3 to TRBJ2-5; tentatively, D is TRBD1 (8 bases). Germline V gene lookup returns CDR1 SGHTA and CDR2 FQGTGA. The CDR3 has 14 amino acids.